The rows below give T cell receptor beta chains drawn from one sample of a study of lymphopenia after photon versus proton radiotherapy. Using immunoSEQ multiplex PCR, the repertoire was profiled, and TCRdb retains in-frame clones only, with some absent. Altogether about 70,000 clones are present, 80% to 90% being singletons, with the ten largest covering approximately 10%. The material sequenced was peripheral blood, taken from a patient treated with proton-based radiotherapy. These receptors all come from a man aged 80 or over with esophageal cancer. CDR3s include the opening cysteine and the closing phenylalanine or tryptophan. D genes are given only for firm matches. Part of the rows lack a size; the others show once, few, many or a class for expanded clones.

d_gene: TRBD1; abundance: .; v_gene: TRBV7-6; j_gene: TRBJ2-7; CDR3aa: CASSSGQVYEQYF; CDR3nt: TGTGCCAGCAGCTCGGGACAGGTCTACGAGCAGTACTTC
d_gene: TRBD1; abundance: .; v_gene: TRBV7-2; j_gene: TRBJ1-2; CDR3aa: CASSSDRGKYGYTF; CDR3nt: TGTGCCAGCAGCTCGGACAGGGGTAAATATGGCTACACCTTC
d_gene: TRBD2; abundance: .; v_gene: TRBV2; j_gene: TRBJ2-2; CDR3aa: CASTREGVPGELFF; CDR3nt: TGTGCCAGCACCCGGGAGGGGGTCCCCGGGGAGCTGTTTTTT
d_gene: .; abundance: few; v_gene: TRBV5-1; j_gene: TRBJ1-1; CDR3aa: CASSSRPNRNTEAFF; CDR3nt: TGCGCCAGCAGCTCCCGACCCAACAGGAACACTGAAGCTTTCTTT
d_gene: TRBD1; abundance: few; v_gene: TRBV7-8; j_gene: TRBJ1-5; CDR3aa: CASSGEQGNQPQHF; CDR3nt: TGTGCCAGCAGCGGGGAACAGGGGAATCAGCCCCAGCATTTT
d_gene: .; abundance: .; v_gene: TRBV10-3; j_gene: TRBJ1-6; CDR3aa: CAIRRDGNSPLHF; CDR3nt: TGTGCCATCAGAAGAGACGGGAATTCACCCCTCCACTTT
d_gene: .; abundance: .; v_gene: TRBV30; j_gene: TRBJ1-1; CDR3aa: CAWSRRQKNTEAFF; CDR3nt: TGTGCCTGGAGTCGGCGACAGAAGAACACTGAAGCTTTCTTT
d_gene: .; abundance: once; v_gene: TRBV2; j_gene: TRBJ2-7; CDR3aa: CASTQGWVEQYF; CDR3nt: TGTGCCAGCACCCAGGGGTGGGTAGAGCAGTACTTC
d_gene: TRBD2; abundance: .; v_gene: TRBV7-2; j_gene: TRBJ2-5; CDR3aa: CASSFTGGQETQYF; CDR3nt: TGTGCCAGCAGCTTCACGGGAGGTCAAGAGACCCAGTACTTC
d_gene: .; abundance: .; v_gene: TRBV4-1; j_gene: TRBJ2-7; CDR3aa: CASSLGRWGTPFYEQYF; CDR3nt: TGCGCCAGCAGCCTGGGGAGGTGGGGCACTCCTTTCTACGAGCAGTACTTC
d_gene: .; abundance: .; v_gene: TRBV19; j_gene: TRBJ2-1; CDR3aa: CASSMSTSPSYNEQFF; CDR3nt: TGTGCCAGTAGTATGTCCACTAGCCCCTCCTACAATGAGCAGTTCTTC
d_gene: .; abundance: .; v_gene: TRBV19; j_gene: TRBJ1-1; CDR3aa: CASSVRQNTEAFF; CDR3nt: TGTGCCAGTAGTGTGAGGCAGAACACTGAAGCTTTCTTT
d_gene: .; abundance: .; v_gene: TRBV20-1; j_gene: TRBJ2-1; CDR3aa: CSAREYNEQFF; CDR3nt: TGCAGTGCTAGAGAGTACAATGAGCAGTTCTTC